A single sample gave rise to the 5 T cell receptor beta chains below, sequenced in a study of blood T cell repertoires in COVID-19. Measured with immunoSEQ multiplex PCR; TCRdb has only the in-frame clones, and not every one. The profile shows 130,000 to 150,000 clones, approximately 80% of them singletons. Sequencing was carried out using peripheral blood. These receptors originate from a woman in her 40s with active or convalescent COVID-19.

The chain links TRBV21-1 to TRBJ1-1; the table assigns TRBD1, which was not confirmed against the DNA. TRBV21-1 is shown as a pseudogene. This CDR3 comprises 13 residues. The CDR3 protein is CASSDRGYTEAFF. The CDR3, as DNA: TGTGCCAGCAGCGACAGGGGATACACTGAAGCTTTCTTT.

The chain combines TRBV6-5 with TRBJ1-4; the D gene is possibly TRBD1 (5 bases). This CDR3 is built from 14 residues. V lost 3 bases to trimming and J lost 8 bases, with 13 bases between them. The germline CDR1 and CDR2 sequences are MNHEY and SVGAGI. The CDR3, as DNA: TGTGCCAGCAGTTATGGGACGGGGGAGGAAAAACTGTTTTTT. This encodes CASSYGTGEEKLFF.

This chain uses TRBV12-3 or TRBV12-4 with TRBJ1-1; 8 bases are a match to TRBD1. V was clipped by 3 bases and J by 11 bases; unmatched bases: 8. The CDR3 totals 13 residues. The CDR3 is CASSLYGTGAAFF. The CDR3, as DNA: TGTGCCAGCAGTTTGTACGGGACAGGCGCTGCTTTCTTT.

The chain uses TRBV4-3 and TRBJ1-4; D is unresolved. V lost 2 bases to trimming and J lost 8 bases, with 15 bases between them. Germline V gives CDR1 LGHNA, CDR2 YSLEER. This CDR3 spans 15 amino acids. DNA of the CDR3: TGCGCCAGCAGCCAAAGTAACAGCGGTGGGGAAAAACTGTTTTTT. This codes for CASSQSNSGGEKLFF.

This chain joins TRBV30 and TRBJ2-6; TRBD1 aligns across 8 bases. Losses at the gene ends were 7 bases for V and 0 bases for J; bases not matched to a gene: 8. This CDR3 has 16 residues. CDR1 GTSNPN and CDR2 SVGIG come from the germline V gene (reference sequence). The CDR3 reads CASPTGASSGANVLTF. For the CDR3, the DNA is TGTGCCTCGCCGACAGGGGCAAGCTCTGGGGCCAACGTCCTGACTTTC.